These T cell receptor gamma chains were read from a single sample in a study of Vδ1+ human thymocytes. TCRdb re-processed the multiplex PCR reads via CATT. The data hold more than 35,000 gamma-chain clones, with 20% to 25% observed a single time. The sequenced material came from Vdelta1+ gamma-delta thymocytes from the thymus. The source is a girl under three years old who had congenital heart surgery. Both conserved end residues are trimmed from each CDR3.

>TRGJ1/TRGJ2|TRGV4
ATWDRGAIKKL
>TRGJ1/TRGJ2|TRGV8
ATWDGLNYKKL
>TRGJ1/TRGJ2|TRGV4
ATWDGPGGYKKL
>TRGJP2|TRGV5
ATWDKPHSSDWIKT
>TRGJP2|TRGV8
ATWDNSSDWIKT
>TRGJ1/TRGJ2|TRGV3
ATWDRHSKKL
>TRGJ1/TRGJ2|TRGV3
ATWEDEKL
>TRGJ1/TRGJ2|TRGV2
ATWDGRDYYKKL
>TRGJP2|TRGV3
ATWGLKGDWIKT
>TRGJ1/TRGJ2|TRGV8
ATWDRVEKL
>TRGJ1/TRGJ2|TRGV4
ATWGPGDKKL
>TRGJ1/TRGJ2|TRGV2
ATWDGTNRYKKL
>TRGJ1/TRGJ2|TRGV3
ATWDSRHYKKL
>TRGJ1/TRGJ2|TRGV9
ALWEVPDPFYYNKL
>TRGJ1/TRGJ2|TRGV4
ATWDGPGQL
>TRGJ1/TRGJ2|TRGV9
ALSFLNYYKKL
>TRGJP1|TRGV8
ATWDRLRTTGWFKI
>TRGJ1/TRGJ2|TRGV2
ATWDRKWGKL
>TRGJP2|TRGV8
ATWDSPDWIKT
>TRGJP2|TRGV2
ATWDGLSLGISDWIKT
>TRGJ1/TRGJ2|TRGV2
ATWDREMNYYKKL
>TRGJP1|TRGV8
ATWDRGTTGWLKI
>TRGJ1/TRGJ2|TRGV2
ATWVDYYKKL
>TRGJ1/TRGJ2|TRGV4
ATWRSYYKKL
>TRGJ1/TRGJ2|TRGV9
ALWELRYYKKL
>TRGJ1/TRGJ2|TRGV4
ATWGFGYYKKL
>TRGJ1/TRGJ2|TRGV8
ATWDRGVKL
>TRGJ1/TRGJ2|TRGV8
ATWEPPNKKL
>TRGJP2|TRGV5
ATWDPSRYSSDWIKT
>TRGJ1/TRGJ2|TRGV3
ATWDRRAEVEKL
>TRGJ1/TRGJ2|TRGV3
ATWDRPGKKL
>TRGJ1/TRGJ2|TRGV2
ATWDGLPRGYYKKL
>TRGJ1/TRGJ2|TRGV2
ATWDETNYYKKL
>TRGJ1/TRGJ2|TRGV4
ATWDGRYKKL
>TRGJ1/TRGJ2|TRGV4
ATWAHGDYKKL
>TRGJ1/TRGJ2|TRGV4
ATWDEDGKL
>TRGJ1/TRGJ2|TRGV9
ALWEVQSWDGRKL
>TRGJ1/TRGJ2|TRGV2
ATWDGPLFYKKL
>TRGJP2|TRGV9
ALWGGSDWIKT
>TRGJ1/TRGJ2|TRGV3
ATWDRGGDKKL